Sequencing of this T cell receptor beta chain was carried out in a study of T cells expressing NK-cell markers. Study-wide context: It was sorted CD3+CD56-NKG2C+, CD3+CD56+NKG2C- and CD3+CD56+NKG2C+ T cells that provided the TCR beta repertoires.

UMIs were included in TCR beta cDNA generated by 5'RACE template switching. TCRdb reprocessed the 5' RACE reads and keeps a single row for each CDR3 protein, giving no DNA. The sample features more than 400,000 distinct CDR3 sequences, with 7.3% in its top ten. The CDR3 consists of 12 residues. CDR1 is DFQATT, CDR2 SNEGSKA, per germline (reference sequence). The V and J genes are TRBV20-1 and TRBJ2-7; TCRdb picks TRBD1, but there is no DNA to check that call. The sequence came from a woman between 18 and 70 years old in good health. Sample: blood T cells: a sorted CD56 or NKG2C T cell subset, CD4+ or CD8+ T cells, or bulk PBMC T cells (not recorded which). The CDR3 spells CSLGQGPYEQYF.